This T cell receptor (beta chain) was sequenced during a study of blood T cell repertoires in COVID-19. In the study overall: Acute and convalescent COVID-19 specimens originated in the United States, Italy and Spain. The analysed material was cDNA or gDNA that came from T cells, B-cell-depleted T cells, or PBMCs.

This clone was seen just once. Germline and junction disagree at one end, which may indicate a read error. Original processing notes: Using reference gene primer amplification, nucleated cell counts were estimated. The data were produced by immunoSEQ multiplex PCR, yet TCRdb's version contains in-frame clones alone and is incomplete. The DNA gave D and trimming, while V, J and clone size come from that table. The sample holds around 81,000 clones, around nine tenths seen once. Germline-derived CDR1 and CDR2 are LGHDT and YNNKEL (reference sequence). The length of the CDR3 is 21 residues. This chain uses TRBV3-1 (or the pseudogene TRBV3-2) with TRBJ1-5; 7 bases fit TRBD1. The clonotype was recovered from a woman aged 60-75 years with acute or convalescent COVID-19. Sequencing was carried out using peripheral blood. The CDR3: CASTQPKLGHTRGYSNQPQHF. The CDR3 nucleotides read TGTGCCAGCACCCAACCCAAACTGGGACACACCAGGGGGTATAGCAATCAGCCCCAGCATTTT.